Listed here is a single T cell receptor (beta chain). Losses at the gene ends were 2 bases for V and 8 bases for J; bases not matched to a gene: 2. Germline V CDR1 and CDR2: SGHNT, YYREEE (reference sequence). This CDR3 is 15 amino acids long. In the source study's methods: The assay estimated nucleated cells by amplifying reference gene primers. Profiled with immunoSEQ multiplex PCR; TCRdb holds only in-frame clones, not every one. That table supplies the V and J calls and clone size; D and trimming were determined from the DNA. The sample includes 250,000 or so clones, approximately 85% of them seen just once. The source of the sample is a study of blood T cell repertoires in COVID-19.

Sequencing was carried out using PBMCs or T cells enriched from blood (not recorded which). J is TRBJ2-1 and V is TRBV5-4; TRBD2 agrees at 15 bases. The sequence was collected from a woman aged 50 to 60 who had recovered from COVID-19. CDR3 amino acids: CASSFGLAGGDEQFF. In DNA form, the CDR3 reads TGTGCCAGCAGCTTCGGACTAGCGGGAGGGGATGAGCAGTTCTTC. Variable domain in full (rest from reference TRBV5-4 and TRBJ2-1): ETGVTQSPTHLIKTRGQQVTLRCSSQSGHNTVSWYQQALGQGPQFIFQYYREEENGRGNFPPRFSGLQFPNYSSELNVNALELDDSALYLCASSFGLAGGDEQFFGPGTRLTVL.